Shown below are 17 T cell receptor beta chains from a single sample sequenced in a study of CD8 T cells in ankylosing spondylitis. TCRdb reprocessed the 5' RACE reads with MiXCR, giving one entry per CDR3 protein. The table records approximately 35,000 distinct CDR3 sequences, 13% of them present only once. The specimen was synovial fluid, either unsorted or a sorted T cell fraction (not recorded which). These receptors were obtained from a male donor with ankylosing spondylitis.

This clonotype was counted ten times or more. CDR3 bases: TGTGCCAGCAGTGAAGAGACCACCCTCGACAGGGACAAGCCCCAGCATTTT. It yields the protein CASSEETTLDRDKPQHF. The genes are TRBV6-1 and TRBJ1-5; 7 bases are shared with TRBD1. V lost 1 base to trimming and J lost 8 bases; unmatched junction nucleotides: 14. The CDR3 consists of 17 residues. Germline assignment: CDR1 MNHNS and CDR2 SASEGT.

For the CDR3, the DNA is TGTGCCACCATGGCATGGTCCAGGGGAACTGAAGCTTTCTTT. This gives the protein CATMAWSRGTEAFF. This chain links TRBV19 with TRBJ1-1; D may be TRBD1 (6 bases). This CDR3 has 14 residues. Trimming removed 10 bases from V and 5 bases from J, with 20 bases in between. Per germline, CDR1 LNHDA and CDR2 SQIVND (reference sequence).

This clonotype was observed many times. V gene TRBV4-3 combines with J gene TRBJ2-1, with TRBD2 matching over 8 bases. The junction had 7 bases not matched to a gene; V was cut back by 2 bases and J by 4 bases. Looked up from germline, CDR1 is LGHNA and CDR2 is YSLEER. The CDR3 contains 16 residues. CDR3 nucleotide sequence: TGCGCCAGCAGCCAACGAGCGGGAGAGGCGTACAATGAGCAGTTCTTC. It translates to CASSQRAGEAYNEQFF.

This clonotype was observed a few times. The chain couples TRBV12-3 or TRBV12-4 to TRBJ1-1; 7 positions agree with TRBD1. The V gene end was trimmed by 4 bases and the J gene end by 4 bases; junction bases not matched to a gene: 15. CDR3 length equals 17 residues. In DNA form, the CDR3 reads TGTGCCAGCAGTTCCCTGATAGACAGGGTTATCGGCACTGAAGCTTTCTTT. It codes for CASSSLIDRVIGTEAFF.

This clonotype was recorded at least ten times. This sequence joins TRBV5-1 and TRBJ2-5; 8 bases are a match to TRBD1. V gave up 1 base and J gave up 2 bases; unmatched junction bases: 7. The CDR3 is 16 residues long. Germline lookup yields CDR1 SGHRS and CDR2 YFSETQ. CDR3 region: CASSLRDRLLQETQYF. The CDR3 bases are TGCGCCAGCAGCTTGAGGGACAGGCTCTTACAAGAGACCCAGTACTTC.

This clonotype appeared a few times. V gene TRBV20-1 combines with J gene TRBJ2-7, with D uncertain. Germline-derived CDR1 and CDR2 are DFQATT and SNEGSKA (reference sequence). CDR3 length: 12 amino acids. V shed 6 bases and J shed 0 bases, with 9 bases lying between them. The CDR3 nucleotides are TGCAGTGCCCAGGACCACTCCTACGAGCAGTACTTC. Amino acid sequence: CSAQDHSYEQYF.

V and J are TRBV6-1 and TRBJ2-1; 8 bases agree with TRBD2. This CDR3 is 15 amino acids long. The J segment lost 7 bases and the V segment lost 6 bases, leaving 11 bases of the junction unmatched. Germline assignment: CDR1 MNHNS and CDR2 SASEGT. The CDR3 sequence: CASSLSGTGGNEQFF. The CDR3 bases are TGTGCCAGCAGCCTTAGCGGGACCGGTGGAAATGAGCAGTTCTTC.

CDR3: CSARELAGVSNEQFF. The DNA of the CDR3 is TGCAGTGCTAGGGAATTAGCGGGAGTAAGCAATGAGCAGTTCTTC. The chain joins TRBV20-1 to TRBJ2-1, with 9 bases fitting TRBD2. Germline loops: CDR1 DFQATT, CDR2 SNEGSKA (reference sequence). CDR3 size: 15 residues. After removal of 3 bases from V and 6 bases from J, the junction contained 9 bases not matched to a gene.

The J gene is TRBJ1-4, the V gene TRBV5-6; no clear D gene. The germline gives CDR1 SGHDT, CDR2 YYEEEE. CDR3 length: 14 residues. Trimming took 6 bases from V and 0 from J, leaving 9 bases between them. Here the CDR3 DNA reads TGTGCCAGCACCGGGTTTGCAACTAATGAAAAACTGTTTTTT. Protein product: CASTGFATNEKLFF.

This chain connects TRBV4-1 to TRBJ2-7; D is perhaps TRBD1 (6 bases). CDR1 is MGHRA and CDR2 is YSYEKL in the germline V gene. The V and J ends lost 1 base and 0 bases respectively, with 10 bases between them. CDR3 length equals 15 residues. CDR3 sequence reads: CASSQAGHRSYEQYF. The DNA for the CDR3 is TGCGCCAGCAGCCAAGCGGGACACCGCTCCTACGAGCAGTACTTC.

The table lists this clonotype with many counts. This sequence joins TRBV7-9 and TRBJ2-2; either TRBD1 or TRBD2 may supply D (5 bases each). The CDR3 loop spans 15 amino acids. Looked up from germline, CDR1 is SEHNR and CDR2 is FQNEAQ (reference sequence). V lost 6 bases to trimming and J lost 1 base, with 12 bases between them. The CDR3 region is CASSSRDLNTGELFF. CDR3 nucleotides: TGTGCCAGCAGTTCAAGGGACCTGAACACCGGGGAGCTGTTTTTT.

The DNA of the CDR3 is TGTGCCAGCAGCTTCACGGCGAAGAATTCACCCCTCCACTTT. This translates into CASSFTAKNSPLHF. The chain combines TRBV7-3 with TRBJ1-6; D ambiguous. The germline V gene has CDR1 SGHTA and CDR2 FQGTGA. Trimming shortened V by 3 bases and J by 7 bases, and 10 bases separated the two germline ends. CDR3 length: 14 residues.

The CDR3 DNA reads TGTGCCAGCCGACGGGGGGGCCCAAACAATGAGCAGTTCTTC. Amino acid sequence: CASRRGGPNNEQFF. The V call is TRBV27, the J call TRBJ2-1; TRBD2 aligns across 8 bases. The length of the CDR3 is 14 residues. The V gene's germline CDR1 is MNHEY and CDR2 SMNVEV (reference sequence). The V and J ends lost 8 bases and 5 bases, in that order; junction bases with no gene match: 8.

This clonotype was counted between two and nine times. This chain links TRBV6-1 with TRBJ2-2; D could derive from TRBD1 or TRBD2 (5 bases each). Trimming took off 4 bases at V and 3 bases at J, with 12 bases between the two ends. Germline assignment: CDR1 MNHNS and CDR2 SASEGT. This CDR3 comprises 15 residues. CDR3 amino acids: CASSVGEGDTGELFF. DNA for the CDR3: TGTGCCAGCAGTGTGGGGGAAGGAGACACCGGGGAGCTGTTTTTT.

This clonotype was picked up a small number of times. This sequence joins TRBV28 and TRBJ2-7; the D gene could be TRBD1 or TRBD2 (5 bases each). With 5 bases removed from V and 2 bases from J, the gap between germline ends came to 13 bases. The CDR3 is 14 amino acids. CDR1 is MDHEN and CDR2 is SYDVKM in the germline V gene. The CDR3 DNA reads TGTGCCAGCAGTGGCCGGGACCGAGCCTACGAGCAGTACTTC. Translated, it gives CASSGRDRAYEQYF.

This clonotype has more than one count but fewer than ten. This chain connects TRBV5-6 to TRBJ2-1; a possible D gene is TRBD2 (6 bases). The CDR3 contains 14 residues. Trimming pared 2 bases from V and 2 bases from J, leaving 8 bases between. Germline-derived CDR1 and CDR2 are SGHDT and YYEEEE. CDR3 sequence: CASSLSGPYNEQFF. The CDR3 DNA follows: TGTGCCAGCAGCTTAAGCGGGCCCTACAATGAGCAGTTCTTC.

In this sample, this clonotype turned up many times. The rearrangement joins TRBV11-2 to TRBJ2-7; a weak D match, TRBD2 (5 bases). Germline V gene sequence: CDR1 SGHAT, CDR2 FQNNGV. Trimming pared 2 bases from V and 6 bases from J, leaving 8 bases between. This CDR3 is built from 12 residues. This CDR3 is CASSLREREQYF. CDR3 in DNA: TGTGCCAGCAGCTTAAGGGAGCGCGAGCAGTACTTC.